This T cell receptor (beta chain) was captured by sequencing in a study of T cells in women clearing cervical HPV infection. Study-wide context: Controls' single incident HPV16 infection cleared within 12 months without precancer.

This CDR3 is built from 14 residues. The V and J ends lost 2 bases and 0 bases respectively, with 7 bases between them. Germline CDR1 reads ENHRY; CDR2 reads SYGVKD. Study results and limitations: Repertoire richness, not evenness, was significantly elevated in CIN3+ cases versus controls. Cases carried less TRBV6-7 than controls: around 0.11% versus 0.15%.

A note on this clone: What it binds is unknown. Read coverage stops 3 residues before the CDR3 terminus; the germline J gene supplies the remainder.

Sequenced by immunoSEQ multiplex PCR; TCRdb stores in-frame clones only, minus some. The sample data list 30,000 to 35,000 clones. Sequencing was performed on blood buffy coat. This chain connects TRBV10-3 to TRBJ1-1; D not resolved. This TCR was recovered from a woman aged 18-70 years with a cervical HPV16 infection that either progressed to CIN3+ or cleared (not recorded which). The CDR3 sequence is CAISEGTMNTEAFF. Incomplete CDR3 DNA: TGTGCCATCAGTGAGGGCACTATGAACACTGAA.